This T cell receptor (beta chain) was identified in a study of cytomegalovirus exposure and HLA in healthy donors (dated by TCRdb to between 2016 and 2019). In the study overall: In an earlier analysis of around 540 of the donors, around 290 Gb of sequence data and some 120 million unique TCR beta sequences from about 190 million T cells were reported. Roughly 310 gigabases of sequencing data and tens of millions of unique TCR sequences were included in an early release covering roughly 600 HLA-typed donors. Among the approximately 430 genotyped donors, around 81% belonged to the genetic ancestry cluster associated with self-reported Caucasian donors. The study aimed to test whether cataloging public T cell receptors could reveal signatures of past pathogen exposure. The T cell repertoires of 666 subjects were profiled by immunosequencing and related to cytomegalovirus serostatus. Along with the approximately 620-subject first cohort, a separate validation cohort of around 120 different subjects was used. The study combined high-throughput TCR immunosequencing, statistical association of individual TCRs with disease status, and machine learning to predict cytomegalovirus infection status. In a later analysis, previously published TCR beta repertoires from 600 to 850 donors were re-analyzed and high-resolution HLA genotyping was added so that TCR occurrence patterns could be studied. Rather than using new phenotypic data, the later analysis identified candidate immune exposures from TCR beta sequences and from how often those sequences occurred across donors. An earlier analysis of 587 of the donors applied high-throughput TCR beta sequencing to assess whether each TCR beta V gene segment acted as functional or pseudogenic. Donor age, sex, ethnicity and CMV serostatus were compiled alongside the repertoire data. A later genetic analysis took genome-wide SNP genotypes for about three fifths of the 666 donors and used that subset as a discovery cohort. All discovery cohort repertoires had been generated on a single sequencing platform. HLA typing included class I and class II loci at four-digit resolution. Typing coverage differed by locus: A, B, C, DRB1 and DQB1 were typed in roughly 620-640 donors, DQA1 in approximately 520, DPA1 in some 600, and DPB1 in 450 to 480. Roughly 5 DR-DQ haplotypes were handled as single units for association and clustering because linkage in the cohort was strong. Among several hundred genotyped donors of the cohort, an average of around 250,000 unique TCR beta nucleotide sequences was sequenced per donor, of which 15% to 20% were non-productive. Paper-wide results and their limitations: While some public TCRs were present in many individuals, most TCR sequences turned up only very rarely across donors. For the cohort, immune exposure information was limited to CMV serostatus. Specific HLA alleles were associated with over 15,000 TCR beta sequences at a false discovery rate of 0.05 in a later analysis. Some IMGT-functional V segments, including TRBV6-2 and TRBV6-3, could not be told apart with the 87-base-pair reads, so those segments were excluded. A later genetic analysis reported fewer N-insertions in productive TCRs among donors in an Asian-associated ancestry cluster than the roughly 700-donor mean. In vitro tests confirmed that a few of the cytomegalovirus-associated TCR beta chains recognize cytomegalovirus antigens. Because counts were too low, about 15 rarely observed V segments, including chromosome 9 orphons, were left out of the earlier analysis of some 640 of the donors. Linkage disequilibrium might explain the correlated functional status among segregating V segments, but an unknown experimental factor could not be excluded. In the study, around 150 TCR beta chains were listed as associated with cytomegalovirus. A group of highly shared sequence variants was considered likely to be a technical artifact of the sequencing pipeline. According to a later analysis, parvovirus B19, influenza, CMV and Epstein-Barr virus appeared linked to several top co-occurrence clusters. According to a later analysis, most CMV-associated TCR beta chains appeared to be HLA-restricted, and the HLA associations seemed to be driven largely by CMV exposure. In a later genetic analysis, a missense DCLRE1C variant was associated with V-gene and J-gene trimming of TCR beta chains, and the association was replicated in an independent cohort. According to a later analysis, TCR association rates differed among HLA loci, with DRB1 alleles showing the most associated TCRs and HLA-C alleles showing the fewest. In both the original and validation cohorts, the classifier was reported to diagnose cytomegalovirus status with high specificity and sensitivity. Broadly in line with IMGT annotations, most TCR beta V segments showed up in productive rearrangements about 87% or about 30% of the time in an earlier analysis of 450 to 600 of the donors. A later analysis found that HLA-associated TCR beta chains were more clonally expanded and had lower generation probabilities than equally common non-associated chains. A further reported finding was that TCR beta sequences accurately predicted the HLA-A and HLA-B alleles for most subjects in the first cohort. The cohort was sequenced for TCR beta chains only, and without alpha or paired-chain data the features that could be detected were limited. Because HLA typing was unavailable for some donors at each locus, only the typed subset was used in association tests. Roughly uniform sequencing depth across donors was assumed in presence/absence analyses, although this assumption may not hold. The authors suggested that the approach could potentially be extended to other disease states and immunological phenotypes. When HLA alleles, especially DR and DQ, strongly co-occurred, TCR associations were difficult to assign to individual alleles.

Note on this clone: Its binding antigen is unknown. Base qualities are not at hand, and no much larger clone is one base apart.

The library came from the immunoSEQ multiplex PCR assay. The multiplex PCR relied on a mix of 60 forward primers for TCR Vbeta segments and 13 reverse primers for TCR Jbeta segments. A multiplex PCR assay on genomic DNA amplified the CDR3 region of rearranged TCR beta genes. Amplified TCR beta libraries were sequenced as 87-base-pair reads on the Illumina HiSeq System. In the authors' own workflow: A later analysis tallied roughly 76 million unique TCR beta chains across the 666 repertoires, and approximately 11 million of those chains were shared by two or more donors. Raw reads were error-corrected and collapsed into unique sequences by a nearest-neighbor algorithm in which closely related sequences were merged to remove PCR and sequencing errors. To assign V, D and J gene segments, CDR3 sequences were aligned to IMGT reference sequences. For a sequence to be retained, a match of at least six nucleotides was required to both a V gene segment and a J gene segment. Rearrangements were called productive when the CDR3 lacked stop codons and stayed in frame with V and J; all others were non-productive. Following IMGT convention, CDR3 was defined as the stretch from the second conserved V-encoded cysteine up to the conserved J-encoded phenylalanine. The earlier analysis of about 590 of the donors excluded sequences that lacked an unambiguous match to a single V gene segment. An earlier analysis of 550 to 650 of the donors classified V segments as functional when productive rearrangements were above 56.7% and as segregating when the standard deviation between donors was above 5%. A statistical classification framework was built for diagnosing cytomegalovirus status from the catalog of TCR beta chain sequences. A later analysis assigned V and J genes by comparing TCR nucleotide sequences with IMGT/GENE-DB human TR gene sequences. A later analysis assigned CDR3 sequences and most-parsimonious VDJ recombination scenarios with the TCRdist pipeline. In a later analysis, each TCR beta chain was defined by its CDR3 amino acid sequence together with its V-gene family, and reads lacking a unique V-gene family were excluded. As a way to deal with suspected cross-contamination and a sequencing artifact, a later analysis dropped 450 to 700 nucleotide sequences that were highly shared and had low generation probability. In a later analysis, a clonal expansion index for each public chain was calculated from normalized within-repertoire ranks of inferred template counts. Generation probabilities in a later analysis came from a VDJ recombination model fitted to out-of-frame rearrangements, and those results were checked against IGoR. A later analysis scored TCR-TCR, TCR-HLA and TCR-CMV co-occurrence with hypergeometric tests, applying a repertoire-size bias correction to TCR pairs. A later analysis estimated false discovery rates by permuting HLA or CMV assignments 20 times. In a later analysis, co-occurring TCRs were grouped with DBSCAN, and TCRdist sequence similarity was added when clustering was performed within HLA-allele-positive subsets. Repertoires with fewer than 30,000 or more than 120,000 public chains were left out of co-occurrence clustering, as were four to six repertoires with anomalous nucleotide sharing. The table comes from immuneACCESS by way of TCRdb, which keeps in-frame sequences with V and J called. Part of the clones is missing from these tables; in studies checked, under half for an unresolved V gene and the rest for unknown reasons. V, J and clone size derive from that table, while D and trimming were established from the DNA sequence. This sample gives 170,000 or so clones in total; roughly four fifths of them show up just once. Of the sample, under 5% is held by the ten largest clones.

Via the germline V gene, CDR1 is SGHTS and CDR2 YDEGEE. Counted from cysteine to phenylalanine, this CDR3 has 14 amino acids. The read is trimmed to its CDR3 DNA, 42 bases read in frame from base 1. V is clipped by 1 base and J by 3 bases, and the sequence between their germline boundaries is 7 bases long. The cohort consisted of 600 or so healthy bone marrow donors. All cohort members were sampled while nominally healthy, although unrecorded immune exposures were likely present. The donor was CMV seronegative and was included in the group of hundreds of seronegative cohort members. A peripheral blood sample was collected from each donor, and TCR beta sequencing was performed on peripheral blood mononuclear cells. Genomic DNA extraction from the blood cell samples was performed with the Qiagen DNeasy Blood Extraction Kit.

The chain is made from TRBV5-8 and TRBJ2-2; a tentative D call is TRBD2 (5 bases match). The sample taken for sequencing was PBMCs. The sequence came from a man aged 18 to 35 in good health and CMV-seronegative. The DNA sequence follows: TGTGCCAGCAGCTTGAGAGGGTACACCGGGGAGCTGTTTTTT. Its coded protein is CASSLRGYTGELFF.